Shown below are 15 T cell receptor beta chains from a single sample sequenced in a study of CD8+ T cells in alopecia areata. Treatment here: oral pan-JAK inhibitor, 5-10 mg twice daily. cDNA serving as the sequencing template came from extracted, reverse transcribed RNA. This table comes from immunoSEQ multiplex PCR, and its TCRdb copy is limited to in-frame clones, with some not included. In the table there are under 200,000 clones, about three fifths of which are singletons. Sequenced here: CD4+ T cells sorted from blood, sampled at week 4, from a patient treated with tofacitinib. The receptors shown here come from a human donor with alopecia areata.

This rearrangement joins TRBV29-1 to TRBJ1-1; TRBD1 matches at 7 bases. There are 14 residues in the CDR3. The germline CDR1 and CDR2 sequences are SQVTM and ANQGSEA. After removal of 6 bases from V and 4 bases from J, the junction contained 11 bases not matched to a gene. The CDR3 nucleotides are TGCAGCGTGGCACAGGGGTTGGGGGCCACTGAAGCTTTCTTT. It yields the protein CSVAQGLGATEAFF.

The chain employs TRBV30 and TRBJ1-3; D unclear. Germline V CDR1 and CDR2: GTSNPN, SVGIG (reference sequence). V was shortened by 0 bases and J by 0 bases, with 9 bases between the two germline ends. This CDR3 contains 15 residues. The CDR3 DNA reads as TGTGCCTGGAGTGTACTAGCAGGCTCTGGAAACACCATATATTTT. Its protein is CAWSVLAGSGNTIYF.

The chain combines TRBV30 with TRBJ1-2, with D unclear. This CDR3 has 11 amino acids. CDR1 GTSNPN and CDR2 SVGIG come from the germline V gene (reference sequence). V was pared by 2 bases and J by 7 bases, with 8 bases between. In DNA form, the CDR3 reads TGTGCCTGGAGTCAAGGGCCTGGCTACACCTTC. Protein sequence: CAWSQGPGYTF.

This clone was seen only a few times. The chain carries TRBV27 and TRBJ2-2; D perhaps matches TRBD2 (6 bases). Trimming took off 4 bases at V and 8 bases at J, with 20 bases between the two ends. The germline V gene encodes CDR1 MNHEY and CDR2 SMNVEV (reference sequence). CDR3 length: 16 amino acids. CDR3 loop: CASSSTGTPSGGELFF. The CDR3 bases are TGTGCCAGCAGTTCGACCGGGACTCCCTCCGGTGGGGAGCTGTTTTTT.

V is TRBV6-5 and J is TRBJ1-5, with 7 bases fitting TRBD1. CDR1 is MNHEY, CDR2 SVGAGI, per germline. The CDR3 has 15 residues. Trimming removed 6 bases from V and 2 bases from J; junction bases left unmatched: 7. In nucleotides, the CDR3 is TGTGCCAGCAGCACCACAGGGGCTGGCAATCAGCCCCAGCATTTT. This translates into CASSTTGAGNQPQHF.

This clone has only a few counts. The chain has TRBV4-1 and TRBJ2-1; 7 positions match TRBD2. CDR3 length: 18 residues. Germline lookup yields CDR1 MGHRA and CDR2 YSYEKL. V dropped 0 bases and J dropped 1; count of bases not matched to a gene: 9. This CDR3 reads CASSQELVAGDSYNEQFF. Here the CDR3 DNA reads TGCGCCAGCAGCCAAGAATTGGTAGCGGGCGATTCCTACAATGAGCAGTTCTTC.

The chain combines TRBV7-8 with TRBJ2-7; the D gene could be TRBD1 or TRBD2 (5 bases each). V was trimmed by 1 base and J by 3 bases, leaving 16 bases between them. The germline V gene encodes CDR1 SGHVS and CDR2 FQNEAQ. This CDR3 contains 16 residues. CDR3: CASSLGAGTKIYEQYF. CDR3 coding DNA: TGTGCCAGCAGCTTAGGGGCAGGGACCAAAATCTACGAGCAGTACTTC.

This clone was counted a few times. This chain joins TRBV19 and TRBJ2-6, with 8 bases lining up with TRBD1. Trimming cost V 11 bases and J 2 bases; bases outside gene matches: 11. Germline V CDR1 and CDR2: LNHDA, SQIVND (reference sequence). The CDR3 extends over 16 amino acids. The CDR3 DNA reads as TGTGCCGGGTCCGGGACAGGTCCTACTGGGGCCAACGTCCTGACTTTC. Translating it yields CAGSGTGPTGANVLTF.

The chain links TRBV30 to TRBJ1-6; a possible D gene is TRBD1 (6 bases). Germline assignment: CDR1 GTSNPN and CDR2 SVGIG (reference sequence). The CDR3 sequence is 13 residues long. The germline V and J ends were trimmed by 5 bases and 10 bases, with 15 bases remaining between them. The CDR3 DNA is TGTGCCTGGGGGGGACATTCGACCTCACCCCTCCACTTT. This encodes CAWGGHSTSPLHF.

The V call is TRBV30, the J call TRBJ1-5; D might be TRBD1 (5 bases). With 3 bases removed from V and 3 bases from J, the gap between germline ends came to 9 bases. The CDR3 consists of 13 residues. Germline CDR1 reads GTSNPN; CDR2 reads SVGIG (reference sequence). CDR3 residues: CAWSRQNNQPQHF. The CDR3 DNA is TGTGCCTGGAGCCGACAGAACAATCAGCCCCAGCATTTT.

V usage is TRBV29-1 and J usage is TRBJ1-2; D not certain. The CDR3 contains 12 residues. The V end lost 4 bases, the J end lost 5 bases, and 11 bases lay between the germline ends. Germline CDR1 is SQVTM and CDR2 is ANQGSEA. CDR3 sequence (DNA): TGCAGCGTTGGGGATAATGCTTATGGCTACACCTTC. Its translation is CSVGDNAYGYTF.

This chain connects TRBV7-6 to TRBJ2-2; 14 bases match TRBD2. The CDR3 totals 18 residues. Germline V CDR1 and CDR2: SGHVS, FNYEAQ. V gave up 8 bases and J gave up 4 bases; unmatched junction bases: 12. The chain's CDR3 is CASAKRGLAGDFTGELFF. DNA of the CDR3: TGTGCCAGCGCAAAAAGGGGACTAGCGGGGGATTTCACCGGGGAGCTGTTTTTT.

The rearrangement links TRBV5-4 to TRBJ2-1, with TRBD2 matching over 7 bases. Germline V CDR1 and CDR2: SGHNT, YYREEE (reference sequence). With 3 bases clipped from V and 6 bases from J, the junction kept 6 bases outside the gene matches. This CDR3 has 14 residues. The CDR3 nucleotides read TGTGCCAGCAGCTCCCCGAAGCGGGGCAATGAGCAGTTCTTC. Its protein product is CASSSPKRGNEQFF.

This chain joins TRBV29-1 and TRBJ2-3; D is perhaps TRBD2 (5 bases). The CDR3 spans 17 residues. The germline V gene has CDR1 SQVTM and CDR2 ANQGSEA. V lost 1 base and J 2 bases, leaving 19 bases between the germline ends. CDR3 sequence (DNA): TGCAGCGTTGAAGCCCACCCGAGTCGACGGGACACAGATACGCAGTATTTT. It yields the protein CSVEAHPSRRDTDTQYF.

This clone was picked up a small number of times. The rearrangement links TRBV7-6 to TRBJ2-1, with 13 bases matching TRBD2. Germline V CDR1 and CDR2: SGHVS, FNYEAQ. The CDR3 has 15 amino acids. V dropped 5 bases and J dropped 6; count of bases not matched to a gene: 4. The CDR3 DNA follows: TGTGCCAGCAGCATACTAGCGGGGGGGCGCAATGAGCAGTTCTTC. This gives the protein CASSILAGGRNEQFF.